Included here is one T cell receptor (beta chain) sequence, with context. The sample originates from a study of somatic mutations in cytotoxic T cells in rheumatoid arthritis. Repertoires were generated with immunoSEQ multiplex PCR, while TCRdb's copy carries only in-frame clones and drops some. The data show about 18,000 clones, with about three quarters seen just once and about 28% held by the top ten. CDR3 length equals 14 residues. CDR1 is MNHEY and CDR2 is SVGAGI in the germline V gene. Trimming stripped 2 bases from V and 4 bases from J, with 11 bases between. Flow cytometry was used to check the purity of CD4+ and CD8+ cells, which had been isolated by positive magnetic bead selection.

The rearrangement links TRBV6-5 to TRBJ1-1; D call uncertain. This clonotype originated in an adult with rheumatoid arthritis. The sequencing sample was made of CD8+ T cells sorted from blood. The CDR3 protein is CASSYVGLGTEAFF. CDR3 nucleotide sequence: TGTGCCAGCAGTTACGTGGGGTTGGGCACTGAAGCTTTCTTT.